The clone carrying this T cell receptor (beta chain) was picked up a small number of times. The antigen is not known. MiXCR, applied by TCRdb to the PCR reads, yields one record per CDR3 protein. The sample carries about 29,000 distinct CDR3 sequences, more than 40% recorded once. The germline gives CDR1 LNHDA, CDR2 SQIVND (reference sequence). The V and J ends lost 7 bases and 0 bases respectively, with 12 bases between them. CDR3 length: 14 amino acids. Specified time point: late sampling 161 to 241 days after vaccination in three convalescent patients. This sample was taken from a study of vaccination and CD4 T cells after COVID-19. Study results and limitations: Vaccine-specific clones in convalescent patients were spike mono-reactive in 304 of 307 cases.

The sample consisted of CD4+ T cells from blood, taken about 7 months after SARS-CoV-2 vaccination. The chain has TRBV19 and TRBJ1-2; maybe TRBD1 (6 bases). The TCR originated in a human donor who had recovered from COVID-19. CDR3 loop: CASIPSGANYGYTF. CDR3 DNA: TGTGCCAGTATCCCCTCAGGGGCTAACTATGGCTACACCTTC.